This T cell receptor beta chain stems from a study of OX40 agonist ivuxolimab in advanced cancers. Across the study: An agonistic human IgG2 monoclonal antibody against OX40 (CD134) was given. Administration of intravenous ivuxolimab to patients occurred every 2 weeks at 0.01 to 10 mg/kg.

V shed 5 bases and J 3 bases; nucleotides not matched to a gene: 5. Per the germline V gene, CDR1 is MDHEN and CDR2 is SYDVKM. The CDR3 is 15 residues long. Whole-study findings and limits: In general, CD8+ T cells held more expanded clones than CD4+ did, on average. By week 6 at 0.1 to 3.0 mg/kg, blood CD4+ and CD8+ T cells had expanded clonally.

Assay used: immunoSEQ multiplex PCR; TCRdb lists only in-frame clones, some missing. The data hold about 51,000 clones, with 88% observed a single time. As for this clone: Its antigen remains unknown.

The starting material was CD4+ or CD8+ T cells sorted from blood, obtained in a trial of the OX40 agonist ivuxolimab. The chain has TRBV28 and TRBJ2-5, with 11 bases that match TRBD2. The sequence came from an adult with an advanced solid tumor such as melanoma, head and neck, liver or kidney cancer. CDR3 amino acids: CASSPPGLAEETQYF. In DNA, the CDR3 is TGTGCCAGCAGTCCACCGGGACTAGCGGAAGAGACCCAGTACTTC.